The rows below give T cell receptor beta chains drawn from one sample of a study of cytomegalovirus exposure and HLA in healthy donors. Data came from immunoSEQ multiplex PCR; TCRdb stores just in-frame clones and leaves some out. This table holds approximately 140,000 clones, 79% found once. Sequencing was performed on PBMCs. These receptors all stem from a man aged 18 to 35 in good health and CMV-seronegative. CDR3s include the opening cysteine and the closing phenylalanine or tryptophan. D genes are given only for firm matches. Clone size is shown for a subset of rows, as once, few, many or a class of expanded clone.

CDR3nt	CDR3aa	d_gene	abundance	v_gene	j_gene
TGTGCCAGTAGTATAACAGAGTATCAGCCCCAGCATTTT	CASSITEYQPQHF	-	-	TRBV19	TRBJ1-5
TGTGCCAGTGCGGGGGATGGTGAAGCTTTCTTT	CASAGDGEAFF	-	-	TRBV2	TRBJ1-1
TGTGCCAGCACGACAGGGAGCAATGAGCAGTTCTTC	CASTTGSNEQFF	TRBD1	-	TRBV2	TRBJ2-1
TGTGCCAGTAGTATGGGTCCGGGTTACTACGAGCAGTACTTC	CASSMGPGYYEQYF	-	-	TRBV19	TRBJ2-7
TGTGCCAGCAGAGCGGGACAGGGGGCCAAAAACATTCAGTACTTC	CASRAGQGAKNIQYF	TRBD1	-	TRBV28	TRBJ2-4
TGCGCCAGCAGCCAACCCCCGACAGGGGGCGCCGACACCGGGGAGCTGTTTTTT	CASSQPPTGGADTGELFF	TRBD1	-	TRBV4-3	TRBJ2-2
TGTGCCAGCAGCTTAGAGGTGGGCAGGGGCTTAGTGGGCAATCAGCCCCAGCATTTT	CASSLEVGRGLVGNQPQHF	-	few	TRBV7-2	TRBJ1-5
TGTGCCAGTACGGACAGGGCCGTCTATGGCTACACCTTC	CASTDRAVYGYTF	TRBD1	-	TRBV19	TRBJ1-2
TGTGCTAGCAGCGTGGGACAGGGACCCTCCTACGAGCAGTACTTC	CASSVGQGPSYEQYF	TRBD1	once	TRBV7-7	TRBJ2-7
TGCGCCAGCAGCCAAGGAAAGACAGTGGATGGGCAGTTCTTC	CASSQGKTVDGQFF	-	-	TRBV4-1	TRBJ2-1
TGTGCCTGGAGCAGGGCCCACCAAGAGACCCAGTACTTC	CAWSRAHQETQYF	-	-	TRBV30	TRBJ2-5
TGTGCCAGCAGCTTAGCGGGGGGGGGTCAAGAGACCCAGTACTTC	CASSLAGGGQETQYF	TRBD2	-	TRBV6-1	TRBJ2-5
TGCAGTGCTAGTATCCCAGATACGCAGTATTTT	CSASIPDTQYF	-	-	TRBV20-1	TRBJ2-3
TGTGCCAGCAGCACGCGACAGGGAATCGGCACAGATACGCAGTATTTT	CASSTRQGIGTDTQYF	TRBD1	-	TRBV7-8	TRBJ2-3
TGTGCCAGCAGCTCTCTGGGACAGGGTAGCTATGGCTACACCTTC	CASSSLGQGSYGYTF	TRBD1	few	TRBV7-9	TRBJ1-2
TGTGCCAGCAGCTTAAGTGAATTGGGGGCAGCGAACACTGAAGCTTTCTTT	CASSLSELGAANTEAFF	-	once	TRBV7-3	TRBJ1-1
TGTGCCAGCAGCCACGACAGGGTCGATGGCTACACCTTC	CASSHDRVDGYTF	TRBD1	-	TRBV11-2	TRBJ1-2
TGTGCCAGCAGCGTAGGGACAGCAAGCAATCAGCCCCAGCATTTT	CASSVGTASNQPQHF	TRBD1	-	TRBV5-5	TRBJ1-5
TGCGCCAGCAGCAGGAGGGGATGGGGCACTGAAGCTTTCTTT	CASSRRGWGTEAFF	-	-	TRBV4-3	TRBJ1-1
TGTGCCAGCAGTTACCGACAGGTCAGAAGCACTGAAGCTTTCTTT	CASSYRQVRSTEAFF	-	few	TRBV6-5	TRBJ1-1
TGTGCCAGCAGCCCCTTGCAGGGGACCGCCGGGGAGCTGTTTTTT	CASSPLQGTAGELFF	-	-	TRBV7-2	TRBJ2-2
TGTGCCAGCAGCCCACGGACAGGGCCTGGCTACACCTTC	CASSPRTGPGYTF	TRBD1	-	TRBV7-2	TRBJ1-2
TGTGCCAGCAGCCAAGATCGGGGGTGGGGTCAGCCCCAGCATTTT	CASSQDRGWGQPQHF	-	-	TRBV4-2	TRBJ1-5
TGTGCCAGTAGCTCCGACAGTCTCAATCAGCCCCAGCATTTT	CASSSDSLNQPQHF	-	-	TRBV19	TRBJ1-5
TGTGCTAGTGGTCCGAGGGAGGGGCGCAGGAATGAGCAGTTCTTC	CASGPREGRRNEQFF	TRBD2	-	TRBV12-5	TRBJ2-1
TGTGCCAGCTCCACGACAGTAAACACCTATGGCTACACCTTC	CASSTTVNTYGYTF	-	-	TRBV18	TRBJ1-2
TGTGCCAGTAGTGGAGGGACAGACAATCAGCCCCAGCATTTT	CASSGGTDNQPQHF	TRBD1	-	TRBV19	TRBJ1-5
TGTGCCAGCAGCGTAACGGCTGGGACAGGGAGATCTAGAGAGACCCAGTACTTC	CASSVTAGTGRSRETQYF	TRBD1	once	TRBV9	TRBJ2-5
TGTGCCAGCAGCGTGCAGGGTTCAAACATTCAGTACTTC	CASSVQGSNIQYF	-	-	TRBV9	TRBJ2-4
TGTGCCAGCAGCGTACAGGGGGCGGTTGGCTACACCTTC	CASSVQGAVGYTF	TRBD1	-	TRBV7-2	TRBJ1-2
TGTGCCAGCAGCGCCCAGTTTGGCGGGGTTAACTCTGGGGCCAACGTCCTGACTTTC	CASSAQFGGVNSGANVLTF	-	once	TRBV9	TRBJ2-6
TGTGCCAGCAGCTTAGAGACAGGGGGCGCCTCTGGAAACACCATATATTTT	CASSLETGGASGNTIYF	TRBD1	-	TRBV5-4	TRBJ1-3
TGTGCCAGCAGCGTTTCAGAGGTGAGCTCTGGAAACACCATATATTTT	CASSVSEVSSGNTIYF	-	few	TRBV13	TRBJ1-3
TGCGCCAGCAGCCTGGACACAACTAACTATGGCTACACCTTC	CASSLDTTNYGYTF	-	-	TRBV5-1	TRBJ1-2
TGTGCCAGCAGAAGTCGCGGGCAGGGGAATCAGCCCCAGCATTTT	CASRSRGQGNQPQHF	-	-	TRBV2	TRBJ1-5
TGTGCCAGCAGTTTACGGCAGGGTGGAGATACGCAGTATTTT	CASSLRQGGDTQYF	-	-	TRBV27	TRBJ2-3
TGTGCCAGCAGCGTAGGGCCAGGTTATGCCTACGAGCAGTACTTC	CASSVGPGYAYEQYF	-	few	TRBV9	TRBJ2-7
TGTGCCAGCAGCGCCACTAGCGGCCAAGAGACCCAGTACTTC	CASSATSGQETQYF	TRBD2	few	TRBV9	TRBJ2-5
TGTGCCAGCAGTTCCGGCACAGATACGCAGTATTTT	CASSSGTDTQYF	-	once	TRBV27	TRBJ2-3
TGTGCCAGCAGCTTAGGGCCGGGATGGGGTGAGCAGTTCTTC	CASSLGPGWGEQFF	-	-	TRBV11-2	TRBJ2-1
TGTGCCTGGAGTCCGACAGGTTCCTATGGCTACACCTTC	CAWSPTGSYGYTF	-	-	TRBV30	TRBJ1-2